This T cell receptor beta chain came from a study of blood T cells in healthy people across ages. With 6 bases removed from V and 8 bases from J, the gap between germline ends came to 8 bases. The CDR3 extends over 12 amino acids. Germline lookup yields CDR1 MNHEY and CDR2 SVGAGI. The second PCR ran roughly 7 to 12 cycles with a sample-barcoded 5' primer and J-beta primers. TCRdb re-called the 5' RACE reads through MiXCR, storing one row per CDR3 protein. The sample includes under 2,000,000 distinct CDR3 sequences, 40% to 55% seen only once; the top ten take approximately 2.1%. Study-wide findings and caveats: Unsorted PBMCs ruled out conclusive naive versus antigen-experienced comparison. Estimates drawn from one million T cells were deemed to understate diversity. With age, beta diversity per million T cells declined roughly linearly, significantly by over 35.

This clonotype has only a few counts. Its specificity is unknown. The J gene is TRBJ1-6, the V gene TRBV6-5, with D hard to call. This receptor was taken from a woman aged 40 to 49 in good health. The sequencing input was blood. CDR3 bases: TGTGCCAGCAGGGCAGGATATTCACCCCTCCACTTT. Its translation is CASRAGYSPLHF.